In its sample, the clone carrying this T cell receptor beta chain was seen many times. V was cut by 6 bases and J by 4 bases, with 22 bases left in between. Germline CDR1 reads MDHEN; CDR2 reads SYDVKM. This CDR3 is 17 amino acids long. The data derive from a study of metastatic and nonmetastatic thyroid tumors. Thyroid surgery was preceded by no treatment in any patient. TCRdb called clones again from the PCR reads with MiXCR. This table has roughly 13,000 clones, around a third appearing once. The sequencing input was tumor tissue. The gene calls are TRBV28 and TRBJ1-3, with D possibly matching TRBD1 (6 bases). The TCR was taken from a male donor with papillary thyroid cancer or a benign thyroid nodule (not recorded which). Some clones in this sample may be carry-over from other donors' samples. The CDR3 protein is CASSPAGGGVKGNTIYF. CDR3 DNA: TGTGCCAGCAGCCCGGCGGGGGGCGGGGTCAAGGGAAACACCATATATTTT.